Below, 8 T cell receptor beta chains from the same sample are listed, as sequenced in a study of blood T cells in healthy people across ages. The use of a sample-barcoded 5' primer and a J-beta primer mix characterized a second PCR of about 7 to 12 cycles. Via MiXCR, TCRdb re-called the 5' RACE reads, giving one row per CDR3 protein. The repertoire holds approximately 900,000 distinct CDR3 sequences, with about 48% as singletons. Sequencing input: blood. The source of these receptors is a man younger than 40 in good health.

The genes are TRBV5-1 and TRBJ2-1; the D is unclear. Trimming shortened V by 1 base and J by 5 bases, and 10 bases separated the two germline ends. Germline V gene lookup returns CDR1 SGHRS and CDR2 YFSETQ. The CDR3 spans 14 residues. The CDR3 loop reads CASSLWAVHNEQFF. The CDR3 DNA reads TGCGCCAGCAGCTTGTGGGCAGTTCACAATGAGCAGTTCTTC.

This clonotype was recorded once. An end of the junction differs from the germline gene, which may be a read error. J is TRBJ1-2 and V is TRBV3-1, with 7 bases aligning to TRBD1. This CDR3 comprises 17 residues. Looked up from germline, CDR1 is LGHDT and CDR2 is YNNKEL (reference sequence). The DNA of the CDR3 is TGTGCGAGCAGCCAAGGTAGGAGGGGGCAATCGAACTATGGCTACACCTTC. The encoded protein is CASSQGRRGQSNYGYTF.

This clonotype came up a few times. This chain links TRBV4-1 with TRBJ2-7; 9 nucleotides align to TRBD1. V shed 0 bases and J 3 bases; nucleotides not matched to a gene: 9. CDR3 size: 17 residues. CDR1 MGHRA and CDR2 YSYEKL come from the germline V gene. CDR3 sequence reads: CASSQDRGTGFYYEQYF. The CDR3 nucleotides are TGCGCCAGCAGCCAAGATAGGGGGACAGGGTTTTACTACGAGCAGTACTTC.

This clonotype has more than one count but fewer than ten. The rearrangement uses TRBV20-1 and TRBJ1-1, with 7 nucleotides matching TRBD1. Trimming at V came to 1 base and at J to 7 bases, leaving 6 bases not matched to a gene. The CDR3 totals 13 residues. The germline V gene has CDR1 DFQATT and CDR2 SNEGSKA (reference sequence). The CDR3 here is CSARAGQRGEAFF. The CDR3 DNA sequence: TGCAGTGCTAGAGCGGGACAGAGAGGTGAAGCTTTCTTT.

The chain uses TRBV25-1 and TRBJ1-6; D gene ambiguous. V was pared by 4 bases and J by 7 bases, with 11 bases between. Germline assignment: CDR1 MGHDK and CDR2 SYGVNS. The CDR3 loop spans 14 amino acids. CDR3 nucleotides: TGTGCCAGCAGTGGGGTCCCAGAAAATTCACCCCTCCACTTT. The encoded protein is CASSGVPENSPLHF.

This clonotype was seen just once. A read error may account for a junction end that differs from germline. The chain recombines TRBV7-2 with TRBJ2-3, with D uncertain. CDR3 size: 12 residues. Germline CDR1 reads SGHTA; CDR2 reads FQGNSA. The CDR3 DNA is TGTGCCAGCATCTTATCAGGTGAATCGCAGTATTTT. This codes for CASILSGESQYF.

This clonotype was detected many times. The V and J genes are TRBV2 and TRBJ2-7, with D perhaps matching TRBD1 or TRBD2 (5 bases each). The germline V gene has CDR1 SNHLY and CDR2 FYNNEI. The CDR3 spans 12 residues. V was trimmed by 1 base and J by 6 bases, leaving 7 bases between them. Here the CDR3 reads CASSEGGFEQYF. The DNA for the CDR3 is TGTGCCAGCAGTGAAGGGGGGTTCGAGCAGTACTTC.

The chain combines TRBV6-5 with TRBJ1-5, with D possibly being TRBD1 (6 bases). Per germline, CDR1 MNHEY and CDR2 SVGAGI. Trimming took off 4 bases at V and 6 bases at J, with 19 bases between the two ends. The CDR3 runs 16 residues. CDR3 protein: CASSSGRGQRGQPQHF. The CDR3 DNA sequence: TGTGCCAGCAGTTCCGGCAGGGGCCAAAGGGGTCAGCCCCAGCATTTT.